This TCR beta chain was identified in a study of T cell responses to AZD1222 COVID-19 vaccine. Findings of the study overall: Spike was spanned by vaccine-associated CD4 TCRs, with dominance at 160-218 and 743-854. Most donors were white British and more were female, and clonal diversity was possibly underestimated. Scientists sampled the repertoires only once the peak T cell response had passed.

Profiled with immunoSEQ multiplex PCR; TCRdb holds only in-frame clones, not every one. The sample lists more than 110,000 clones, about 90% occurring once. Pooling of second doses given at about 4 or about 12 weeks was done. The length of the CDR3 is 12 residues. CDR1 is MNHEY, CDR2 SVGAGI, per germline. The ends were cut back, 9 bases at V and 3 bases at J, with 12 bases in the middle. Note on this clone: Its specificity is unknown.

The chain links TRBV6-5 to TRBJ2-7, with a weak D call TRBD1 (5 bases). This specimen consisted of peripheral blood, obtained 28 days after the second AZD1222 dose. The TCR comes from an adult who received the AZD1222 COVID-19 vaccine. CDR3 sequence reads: CASDNRGYEQYF. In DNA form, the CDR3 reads TGTGCCAGTGATAATAGGGGCTACGAGCAGTACTTC.